The 20 T cell receptor beta chains below were found in one sample sequenced in a study of T-cell memory formation after mild COVID-19. TCRdb re-analysed the 5' RACE reads in MiXCR, keeping a single row per CDR3 protein. The sample yields 98,000 or so distinct CDR3 sequences, roughly 19% seen once. Sequencing was done on a sample of PBMCs or a T cell subset sorted from them (not recorded which). These receptors came from a man aged 18 to 35 who had mild COVID-19 (a few samples of this study predate the infection). Cell type and time point are not known.

V is TRBV5-4 and J is TRBJ2-3; D is undetermined. From germline, CDR1 is SGHNT and CDR2 YYREEE (reference sequence). V lost 0 bases and J 0 bases, leaving 5 bases between the germline ends. There are 14 residues in the CDR3. This CDR3 reads CASSLDLSTDTQYF. The CDR3 DNA reads as TGTGCCAGCAGCTTGGACCTGAGCACAGATACGCAGTATTTT.

V gene TRBV7-6 combines with J gene TRBJ1-5, with D perhaps matching TRBD1 (5 bases). From germline, CDR1 is SGHVS and CDR2 FNYEAQ. The CDR3 extends over 13 amino acids. V lost 5 bases and J 7 bases, leaving 12 bases between the germline ends. The CDR3 spells CASSQGYWQPQHF. CDR3 DNA: TGTGCCAGCAGCCAGGGTTACTGGCAGCCCCAGCATTTT.

The chain combines TRBV6-2 or TRBV6-3 with TRBJ2-3; D is perhaps TRBD2 (5 bases). This CDR3 has 14 residues. Germline-derived CDR1 and CDR2 are MNHEY and SVGEGT. Trimming stripped 4 bases from V and 2 bases from J, with 10 bases between. This CDR3 reads CASSFRLTTDTQYF. As DNA, the CDR3 is TGTGCCAGCAGTTTTCGACTAACCACAGATACGCAGTATTTT.

This clonotype came up many times. The CDR3 protein is CASSPRGRGSYEQYV. CDR3 bases: TGTGCCAGCAGTCCCCGAGGGAGGGGCTCCTACGAGCAGTACGTC. The chain has TRBV28 and TRBJ2-7, with TRBD2 identical over 7 bases. Germline loops: CDR1 MDHEN, CDR2 SYDVKM. V shed 5 bases and J 0 bases; nucleotides not matched to a gene: 7. CDR3 length equals 15 residues.

This clonotype was observed a few times. The chain employs TRBV10-2 and TRBJ2-7; D unclear. Germline values: CDR1 WSHSY, CDR2 SAAADI. Trimming took off 6 bases at V and 5 bases at J, with 11 bases between the two ends. CDR3 length: 12 amino acids. The CDR3 sequence: CASSPSLNEQYF. CDR3 DNA: TGCGCCAGCAGCCCCTCCTTGAACGAGCAGTACTTC.

This rearrangement joins TRBV5-1 to TRBJ1-5; maybe TRBD1 (5 bases). CDR1 SGHRS and CDR2 YFSETQ come from the germline V gene. V was shortened by 0 bases and J by 1 base, with 8 bases between the two germline ends. CDR3 size: 15 residues. CDR3 protein: CASSLEGLSNQPQHF. CDR3 nucleotide sequence: TGCGCCAGCAGCTTGGAGGGGTTAAGCAATCAGCCCCAGCATTTT. The full variable domain, completed using reference TRBV5-1 and TRBJ1-5, is KAGVTQTPRYLIKTRGQQVTLSCSPISGHRSVSWYQQTPGQGLQFLFEYFSETQRNKGNFPGRFSGRQFSNSRSEMNVSTLELGDSALYLCASSLEGLSNQPQHFGDGTRLSIL.

This clonotype was picked up a small number of times. The gene calls are TRBV20-1 and TRBJ2-7, with D possibly being TRBD1 or TRBD2 (5 bases each). Deletions cut 3 bases from V and 2 bases from J, with 5 bases between. Germline lookup yields CDR1 DFQATT and CDR2 SNEGSKA (reference sequence). The CDR3 length is 11 residues. The CDR3 spells CSARGAYEQYV. In nucleotides, the CDR3 is TGCAGTGCTAGGGGGGCCTACGAGCAGTACGTC.

The chain recombines TRBV7-6 with TRBJ2-5; D is unresolved. Germline lookup yields CDR1 SGHVS and CDR2 FNYEAQ. CDR3 length: 13 residues. The V end was cut by 0 bases, the J end by 5 bases, with 7 bases between. In DNA form, the CDR3 reads TGTGCCAGCAGCTTAGCGCTCGGGGAGACCCAGTACTTC. Protein: CASSLALGETQYF.

The sample holds many counts of this clonotype. This chain connects TRBV5-1 to TRBJ1-2; D perhaps matches TRBD1 (5 bases). The CDR3 runs 17 residues. The V and J ends lost 4 bases and 2 bases respectively, with 21 bases between them. The germline CDR1 and CDR2 sequences are SGHRS and YFSETQ. The DNA for the CDR3 is TGCGCCAGCAGCCGAGGGGAAGGTGGGAGGCAGAACTATGGCTACACCTTC. This translates into CASSRGEGGRQNYGYTF. Full variable domain (missing parts from reference TRBV5-1 and TRBJ1-2): KAGVTQTPRYLIKTRGQQVTLSCSPISGHRSVSWYQQTPGQGLQFLFEYFSETQRNKGNFPGRFSGRQFSNSRSEMNVSTLELGDSALYLCASSRGEGGRQNYGYTFGSGTRLTVV.

The chain is built from TRBV6-5 and TRBJ1-5, with a weak D call TRBD1 (5 bases). This CDR3 is built from 15 residues. The germline V and J ends were trimmed by 3 bases and 5 bases, with 14 bases remaining between them. The germline CDR1 and CDR2 sequences are MNHEY and SVGAGI. As DNA, the CDR3 is TGTGCCAGCAGTTATGGTGGGCAGGGTGATCAGCCCCAGCATTTT. Its translation: CASSYGGQGDQPQHF.

This clonotype was found a few times. The chain uses TRBV5-1 and TRBJ2-1; TRBD2 aligns across 8 bases. The germline gives CDR1 SGHRS, CDR2 YFSETQ. This CDR3 comprises 18 residues. Losses at the gene ends were 4 bases for V and 0 bases for J; bases not matched to a gene: 12. CDR3 bases: TGCGCCAGCAGCACCGGACCAGCGGGGGATTCCTCCTACAATGAGCAGTTCTTC. Its protein product is CASSTGPAGDSSYNEQFF. Full variable domain (rest looked up from reference TRBV5-1 and TRBJ2-1): KAGVTQTPRYLIKTRGQQVTLSCSPISGHRSVSWYQQTPGQGLQFLFEYFSETQRNKGNFPGRFSGRQFSNSRSEMNVSTLELGDSALYLCASSTGPAGDSSYNEQFFGPGTRLTVL.

This chain joins TRBV15 and TRBJ2-3, with 9 bases lining up with TRBD2. V lost 1 base and J lost 6; bases outside the gene matches: 5. Germline assignment: CDR1 LNHNV and CDR2 YYDKDF (reference sequence). The CDR3 runs to 15 residues. The CDR3 reads CATSRGLADGDTQYF. The CDR3 DNA reads TGTGCCACCAGCAGAGGACTAGCGGACGGCGATACGCAGTATTTT.

This clonotype was found a few times. The chain combines TRBV30 with TRBJ2-1; no reliable D call. Trimming took 2 bases from V and 4 from J, leaving 9 bases between them. Germline CDR1 GTSNPN, CDR2 SVGIG (reference sequence). The CDR3 has 13 residues. The CDR3 DNA is TGTGCCTGGAGTATGAGAGAGTACAATGAGCAGTTCTTC. Protein sequence: CAWSMREYNEQFF.

This rearrangement joins TRBV5-5 to TRBJ2-1, with 7 bases fitting TRBD1. The J segment lost 16 bases and the V segment lost 0 bases, leaving 7 bases of the junction unmatched. CDR3 size: 12 residues. CDR1 and CDR2 from the germline V gene are SGHKS and YYEKEE (reference sequence). Here the CDR3 reads CASSLAQTGPFF. The CDR3 DNA sequence: TGTGCCAGCAGCTTGGCCCAGACAGGGCCATTCTTC.

This clonotype was seen ten or more times. The CDR3 DNA is TGTGCCAGCAGCTTAGCAATTTCGGAGACCCAGTACTTC. This encodes CASSLAISETQYF. This rearrangement joins TRBV7-2 to TRBJ2-5; D is ambiguous. V shed 0 bases and J shed 5 bases, with 7 bases lying between them. Germline loops: CDR1 SGHTA, CDR2 FQGNSA. The CDR3 extends over 13 amino acids.

The chain has TRBV7-2 and TRBJ2-5; 8 bases are shared with TRBD2. The CDR3 totals 15 residues. V trimming: 2 bases; J trimming: 3 bases; junction bases outside the gene matches: 5. Germline V gene sequence: CDR1 SGHTA, CDR2 FQGNSA. CDR3 coding DNA: TGTGCCAGCAGCTTACCGGGGGGGATGGAAGAGACCCAGTACTTC. It encodes CASSLPGGMEETQYF.

This clonotype was seen more than once but under ten times. V gene TRBV6-5 combines with J gene TRBJ2-7; no clear D. Trimming removed 2 bases from V and 5 bases from J, with 13 bases in between. This CDR3 region has 14 residues. From germline, CDR1 is MNHEY and CDR2 SVGAGI. CDR3 region: CASSYSSYDHEQYF. CDR3 nucleotide sequence: TGTGCCAGCAGTTACAGTAGCTACGACCACGAGCAGTACTTC.

The rearrangement links TRBV5-1 to TRBJ2-5, with 9 nucleotides matching TRBD2. Germline V gene sequence: CDR1 SGHRS, CDR2 YFSETQ. The length of the CDR3 is 18 residues. Trimming at V came to 0 bases and at J to 0 bases, leaving 9 bases not matched to a gene. As DNA, the CDR3 is TGCGCCAGCAGCTTGGCAAGAGCGGGGGGACCGTACCAAGAGACCCAGTACTTC. Translating it yields CASSLARAGGPYQETQYF.

This clonotype was seen a single time. The chain has TRBV5-1 and TRBJ1-1; maybe TRBD1 (6 bases). The CDR3 extends over 15 amino acids. Germline CDR1 SGHRS, CDR2 YFSETQ. The ends were cut back, 4 bases at V and 2 bases at J, with 15 bases in the middle. Here the CDR3 DNA reads TGCGCCAGCAGCCTAACTACAGGGATTAACACTGAAGCTTTCTTT. The encoded protein is CASSLTTGINTEAFF.

This clonotype was detected a few times. The V and J genes are TRBV4-3 and TRBJ2-3; D is undetermined. Germline values: CDR1 LGHNA, CDR2 YSLEER. With 4 bases removed from V and 2 bases from J, the gap between germline ends came to 13 bases. This CDR3 has 15 residues. This CDR3 reads CASSRGGVFTDTQYF. CDR3 bases: TGCGCCAGCAGCCGGGGTGGGGTTTTCACAGATACGCAGTATTTT.